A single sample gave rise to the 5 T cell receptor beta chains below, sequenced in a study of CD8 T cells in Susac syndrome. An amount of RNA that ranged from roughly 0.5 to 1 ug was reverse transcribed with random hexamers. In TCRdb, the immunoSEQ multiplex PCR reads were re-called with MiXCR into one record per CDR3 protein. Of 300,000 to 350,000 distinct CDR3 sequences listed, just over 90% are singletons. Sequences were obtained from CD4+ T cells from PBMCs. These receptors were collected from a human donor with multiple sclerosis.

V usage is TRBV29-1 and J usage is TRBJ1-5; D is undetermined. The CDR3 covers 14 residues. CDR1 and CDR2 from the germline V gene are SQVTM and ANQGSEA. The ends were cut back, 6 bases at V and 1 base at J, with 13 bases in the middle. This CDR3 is CSVAVAGSNQPQHF. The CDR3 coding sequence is TGCAGCGTGGCTGTGGCAGGAAGCAATCAGCCCCAGCATTTT.

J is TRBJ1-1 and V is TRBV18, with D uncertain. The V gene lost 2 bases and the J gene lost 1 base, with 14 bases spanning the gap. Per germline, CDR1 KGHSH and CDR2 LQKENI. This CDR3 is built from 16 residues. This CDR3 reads CASSPRVRATNTEAFF. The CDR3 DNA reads TGTGCCAGCTCACCAAGGGTTAGGGCAACGAACACTGAAGCTTTCTTT.

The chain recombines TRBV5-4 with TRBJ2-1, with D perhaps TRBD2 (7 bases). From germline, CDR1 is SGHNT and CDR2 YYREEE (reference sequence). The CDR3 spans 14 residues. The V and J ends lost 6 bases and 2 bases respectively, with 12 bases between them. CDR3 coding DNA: TGTGCCAGCAAGGGGGGGCCAACCTACAATGAGCAGTTCTTC. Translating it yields CASKGGPTYNEQFF.

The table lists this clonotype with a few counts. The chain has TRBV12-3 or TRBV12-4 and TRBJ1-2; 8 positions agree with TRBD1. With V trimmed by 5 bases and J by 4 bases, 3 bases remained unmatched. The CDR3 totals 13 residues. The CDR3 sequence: CASSPTGVYGYTF. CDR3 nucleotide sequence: TGTGCCAGCAGTCCGACAGGGGTCTATGGCTACACCTTC.

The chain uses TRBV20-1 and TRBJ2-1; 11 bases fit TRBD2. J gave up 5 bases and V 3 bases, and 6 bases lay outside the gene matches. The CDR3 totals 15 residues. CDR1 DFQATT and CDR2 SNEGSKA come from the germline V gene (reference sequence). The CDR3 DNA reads TGCAGTGCTAGTACTAGCGGGGGTTTTAACAATGAGCAGTTCTTC. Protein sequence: CSASTSGGFNNEQFF.